The sequence of this TCR beta chain was determined in a study of T cell responses to AZD1222 COVID-19 vaccine. Study conclusions and caveats: Repertoire collection took place solely once the T cell response had peaked. The donor group comprised mostly white British people and more females; the analysis possibly underestimated clonal diversity. Once two AZD1222 doses were given, Spike-specific TCR breadth and depth went up. Researchers report vaccine-associated CD4 TCRs spanning spike, with dominance at 160-218 and 743-854.

Trimming removed 1 base from V and 4 bases from J, with 13 bases in between. From germline, CDR1 is SGHAT and CDR2 FQNNGV. The CDR3 sequence is 15 residues long. This clone was seen a single time. Its antigen is not known. Some clones are missing from TCRdb's copy, which holds only in-frame ones; the method was immunoSEQ multiplex PCR. The data hold about 120,000 clones, with 92% observed a single time. The rearrangement links TRBV11-2 to TRBJ1-2, with D hard to call. The receptor was isolated from an adult in good health. The sequenced sample was peripheral blood, obtained on day 0 of AZD1222 vaccination. This chain's CDR3 is CASSLVFEPSYGYTF. The CDR3 DNA reads as TGTGCCAGCAGCTTAGTGTTCGAGCCCAGCTATGGCTACACCTTC.